This T cell receptor beta chain was profiled in a study of shared clonotypes between healthy human individuals. The repertoire was sequenced with immunoSEQ multiplex PCR; TCRdb's copy has only in-frame clones and lacks some. The repertoire holds approximately 2.5 million clones, roughly 93% seen once, with about 0.39% in the top ten. Between the trimmed V and J ends, which lost 1 base and 3 bases, there was a span of 7 bases. The CDR3 covers 13 residues. The V gene's germline CDR1 is SSHAT and CDR2 FNYEAQ (reference sequence). A note on this clone: Its antigen remains unknown.

Study findings and constraints: The diversity represented, both genetic and in exposure history, was limited by few donors. Memory subsets generally showed lower estimated richness than naive subsets.

Sequencing used naive CD4+ T cells from PBMCs. Subset: CD45RA+ positively selected. V gene TRBV7-7 combines with J gene TRBJ2-7; D is unresolved. This sequence originates from a man younger than 30 in good health. Some clones in this sample may be carry-over from other donors' samples. In DNA form, the CDR3 reads TGTGCCAGCAGCTTAGGGCCGCGCTACGAGCAGTACTTC. This encodes CASSLGPRYEQYF. The complete variable domain, with remaining parts taken from reference TRBV7-7 and TRBJ2-7, reads GAGVSQSPRYKVTKRGQDVTLRCDPISSHATLYWYQQALGQGPEFLTYFNYEAQPDKSGLPSDRFSAERPEGSISTLTIQRTEQRDSAMYRCASSLGPRYEQYFGPGTRLTVT.